This T cell receptor (beta chain) was sequenced for a study of T cell repertoires in cytomegalovirus infection. The overall study: Indications came from public TCR beta signatures; they pointed to CMV infection and to a matching HLA type.

Study-wide results and limits: CMV carriers having the relevant HLA were flagged by cumulative public TCR beta family frequency.

TCRdb analysed the reads with MiXCR anew, one entry per CDR3 protein. The sample shows over 45,000 distinct CDR3 sequences, approximately 20% of them seen only once. Notes on this clonotype: Its cognate antigen is unknown.

The receptor's source is a human donor in good health (CMV status not recorded). Some clones in this sample may be carry-over from other donors' samples. The material was CD8+ T cells from cultured PBMCs, obtained from culture after CMV antigen stimulation.

DNA of the CDR3: TGCAGTGCCCTTCCGGGACAGGGGGCTCGATGGTATGGCTACACCTTC. Encoded protein: CSALPGQGARWYGYTF. The chain joins TRBV20-1 to TRBJ1-2; TRBD1 aligns across 12 bases. Germline V gene lookup returns CDR1 DFQATT and CDR2 SNEGSKA (reference sequence). Trimming at V came to 6 bases and at J to 5 bases, leaving 13 bases not matched to a gene. The CDR3 spans 16 residues.